The 5 T cell receptor beta chains below come from one sample, sequenced in a study of human T cells and chemical hapten exposure. Time point of the sample: patch test 1, 2 weeks after DPC sensitization. Sample treatment: therapeutic diphenylcyclopropenone sensitization with weekly scalp DPC. TCRdb processed the RACE reads anew with MiXCR; each CDR3 protein has one entry. Found here are more than 100,000 distinct CDR3 sequences, approximately 15% of them singletons; the top ten hold 0.9% to 0.95%. The specimen comprised whole blood, sampled in connection with sensitization to the hapten diphenylcyclopropenone (DPC). The receptor source for this set is a man aged 18 to 30 with alopecia areata. Some clones in this sample may be carry-over from other donors' samples.

The genes are TRBV21-1 and TRBJ2-7. TRBV21-1 is termed a pseudogene. The CDR3 is 14 amino acids. The CDR3 DNA sequence: TGTGCCACTACGGGGTTAAGGAGCTCCTACGAGCAGTACTTC. This gives the protein CATTGLRSSYEQYF.

The rearrangement joins TRBV5-5 to TRBJ2-2; D tentatively reads TRBD1 or TRBD2 (6 bases each). V lost 4 bases and J 1 base, leaving 17 bases between the germline ends. Germline V gene data show CDR1 as SGHKS and CDR2 as YYEKEE (reference sequence). The CDR3 spans 17 residues. CDR3 residues: CASSPPTGAKNTGELFF. The CDR3 region has the DNA TGTGCCAGCAGCCCGCCGACGGGGGCGAAGAACACCGGGGAGCTGTTTTTT.

The rearrangement joins TRBV27 to TRBJ1-4; D is ambiguous. Germline V gives CDR1 MNHEY, CDR2 SMNVEV (reference sequence). There are 15 residues in the CDR3. Trimming took off 5 bases at V and 1 base at J, with 11 bases between the two ends. The CDR3 reads CASSPRTGTNEKLFF. DNA for the CDR3: TGTGCCAGCAGTCCGCGGACGGGAACTAATGAAAAACTGTTTTTT.

This clonotype has only a few counts. Mismatch with germline at one junction end may stem from a read error. This chain joins TRBV4-3 and TRBJ1-6; D not certain. Germline CDR1 is LGHNA and CDR2 is YSLEER. The CDR3 runs to 16 residues. The CDR3, as DNA: TGCGCCAGCAGCAAAGACCGGAGCTCCTATAATTCACCCCTCCACTTT. Translating it yields CASSKDRSSYNSPLHF.

This clonotype showed up many times. The V and J genes are TRBV12-3 or TRBV12-4 and TRBJ1-2, with D possibly matching TRBD1 (5 bases). The CDR3 contains 14 residues. Trimming took 6 bases from V and 1 from J, leaving 12 bases between them. DNA for the CDR3: TGTGCCAGCAGCCGACAGTCCCTTAACTATGGCTACACCTTC. This gives the protein CASSRQSLNYGYTF.